What follows describes a single TCR beta chain. RNA transcripts yielded amplified TCR beta CDR3 regions. First-round RT-PCR targeting the TCR CDR3 was performed with the HTBI primer set. One entry per CDR3 protein results from TCRdb running MiXCR on the multiplex PCR reads. The sample yields roughly 400,000 distinct CDR3 sequences, about 14% seen once. These data originate in a study of T cells in Graves' hyperthyroidism and ophthalmopathy. The CDR3 is made up of 18 amino acids. The V gene end was trimmed by 2 bases and the J gene end by 3 bases; junction bases not matched to a gene: 15. Germline V gene data show CDR1 as LGHDT and CDR2 as YNNKEL (reference sequence). Diagnoses used clinical symptoms, serum thyroxine and TRAb, thyroid ultrasound and orbital computed tomography.

The TCR comes from a man aged 45-65 years with Graves' ophthalmopathy. V usage is TRBV3-1 and J usage is TRBJ2-7; the match to TRBD2 covers 8 bases. The material sequenced was blood. CDR3 nucleotide sequence: TGTGCCAGCAGCCAAAGAGCGGGGGCGGGCGGGAGTGTCTACGAGCAGTACTTC. Translated, it gives CASSQRAGAGGSVYEQYF.